Each of the 18 T cell receptor beta chains below was sequenced from the same sample in a study of T cells in Graves' hyperthyroidism and ophthalmopathy. Researchers took RNA transcripts and amplified the TCR beta CDR3 regions from them. The TCR CDR3 first-round RT-PCR relied on the HTBI primer set. TCRdb recomputed calls from the multiplex PCR reads with MiXCR, one row per CDR3 protein. The sample lists around 700,000 distinct CDR3 sequences, approximately 18% occurring once. Material: blood. These TCRs come from a woman aged 45 to 65 with Graves' hyperthyroidism that later progressed to Graves' ophthalmopathy.

This clonotype has only a few counts. The V gene is TRBV27, the J gene TRBJ1-1; 7 bases map to TRBD1. The CDR3 has 14 residues. Losses at the gene ends were 6 bases for V and 7 bases for J; bases not matched to a gene: 11. CDR1 is MNHEY, CDR2 SMNVEV, per germline (reference sequence). The CDR3 DNA sequence: TGTGCCAGCAGCCGAGGACAGGAGAGGTTTGAAGCTTTCTTT. It yields the protein CASSRGQERFEAFF.

This clonotype was seen at least ten times. The rearrangement uses TRBV2 and TRBJ2-7; 7 positions match TRBD1. The J segment lost 2 bases and the V segment lost 6 bases, leaving 10 bases of the junction unmatched. This CDR3 is 15 amino acids long. The germline V gene encodes CDR1 SNHLY and CDR2 FYNNEI. The CDR3 coding sequence is TGTGCCAGCAGAGGGACAGCCAAGAATCCCTACGAGCAGTACTTC. This sequence encodes CASRGTAKNPYEQYF.

A few counts support this clonotype. The rearrangement links TRBV6-1 to TRBJ1-2; 7 bases line up with TRBD1. The germline V gene has CDR1 MNHNS and CDR2 SASEGT. The CDR3 sequence is 14 residues long. The V segment lost 5 bases and the J segment 8 bases; nucleotides outside the gene matches: 11. This CDR3 reads CASSPPPAGGGYTF. The CDR3 DNA sequence: TGTGCCAGCAGTCCCCCTCCGGCAGGGGGAGGCTACACCTTC.

CDR3 in DNA: TGCAGCGTTGATGCCGGGACAGGGGGCTCGTCTGGAAACACCATATATTTT. Protein sequence: CSVDAGTGGSSGNTIYF. The chain links TRBV29-1 to TRBJ1-3; 12 nucleotides line up with TRBD1. Germline V gene lookup returns CDR1 SQVTM and CDR2 ANQGSEA. V gave up 3 bases and J gave up 1 base; unmatched junction bases: 7. The CDR3 contains 17 residues.

The chain combines TRBV9 with TRBJ1-3; D perhaps matches TRBD1 (6 bases). Trimming cost V 4 bases and J 1 base, with 15 bases left between them. Germline assignment: CDR1 SGDLS and CDR2 YYNGEE. This CDR3 has 16 amino acids. In nucleotides, the CDR3 is TGTGCCAGCAGCCCCAGGGGTCGGGGATCTGGAAACACCATATATTTT. It translates to CASSPRGRGSGNTIYF.

This clonotype has at least ten counts. The chain joins TRBV2 to TRBJ1-1; D gene ambiguous. The CDR3 loop spans 13 amino acids. Germline-derived CDR1 and CDR2 are SNHLY and FYNNEI. V was trimmed by 7 bases and J by 0 bases, leaving 9 bases between them. CDR3 sequence (DNA): TGTGCCAGCACTAGCAGCATGAACACTGAAGCTTTCTTT. It codes for CASTSSMNTEAFF.

This clonotype was counted only a few times. The genes are TRBV19 and TRBJ1-1, with 7 positions matching TRBD1. This CDR3 spans 15 amino acids. The germline V gene has CDR1 LNHDA and CDR2 SQIVND (reference sequence). The V and J ends lost 6 bases and 0 bases, in that order; junction bases with no gene match: 7. The CDR3 DNA sequence: TGTGCCAGTAGAACAGGGGCGCGAATGAACACTGAAGCTTTCTTT. Protein product: CASRTGARMNTEAFF.

This clonotype has a count of ten or more. The CDR3 nucleotides read TGTGCCAGCAGCCAAGTCCAGGGTGAGGTCGAGCAGTACTTC. This gives the protein CASSQVQGEVEQYF. V usage is TRBV3-1 and J usage is TRBJ2-7, with D perhaps TRBD1 (5 bases). Germline CDR1 LGHDT, CDR2 YNNKEL (reference sequence). The CDR3 length is 14 residues. V lost 1 base to trimming and J lost 6 bases, with 13 bases between them.

This sequence joins TRBV7-2 and TRBJ1-1; tentatively, D is TRBD1 (5 bases). Germline V CDR1 and CDR2: SGHTA, FQGNSA. V lost 4 bases, J lost 7 bases, and 13 bases lay in between. The CDR3 sequence is 13 residues long. CDR3 nucleotides: TGTGCCAGCAGCTACGGGGGGGGATATGAAGCTTTCTTT. It yields the protein CASSYGGGYEAFF.

This clonotype was counted a few times. The rearrangement links TRBV27 to TRBJ2-2; D is ambiguous. V lost 8 bases, J lost 1 base, and 11 bases lay in between. Germline V gives CDR1 MNHEY, CDR2 SMNVEV (reference sequence). The CDR3 extends over 14 amino acids. The CDR3 DNA follows: TGTGCCAGCCTCCAGGTGGGGAACACCGGGGAGCTGTTTTTT. Its protein product is CASLQVGNTGELFF.

This clonotype came up many times. The genes are TRBV5-1 and TRBJ2-5; D remains ambiguous. Germline lookup yields CDR1 SGHRS and CDR2 YFSETQ. The germline V and J ends were trimmed by 2 bases and 4 bases, with 9 bases remaining between them. This CDR3 contains 13 residues. CDR3 in amino acids: CASSLVLGETQYF. CDR3 DNA: TGCGCCAGCAGCTTAGTCCTGGGAGAGACCCAGTACTTC.

This clonotype showed up many times. This chain links TRBV11-3 with TRBJ2-1, with TRBD2 matching over 13 bases. Germline V CDR1 and CDR2: SGHNT, YENEEA. V was pared by 1 base and J by 4 bases, with 1 base of the junction left unmatched. The CDR3 has 16 amino acids. The CDR3 is CASSLVTSGGYNEQFF. CDR3 in DNA: TGTGCCAGCAGCTTAGTGACTAGCGGGGGGTACAATGAGCAGTTCTTC.

In this sample, this clonotype turned up a few times. The chain employs TRBV19 and TRBJ1-1; unclear D gene. Trimming pared 6 bases from V and 8 bases from J, leaving 13 bases between. The CDR3 is made up of 12 amino acids. Germline V gene lookup returns CDR1 LNHDA and CDR2 SQIVND (reference sequence). CDR3 sequence reads: CASSLQTDEAFF. The CDR3 DNA is TGTGCCAGTAGCCTACAGACGGACGAAGCTTTCTTT. Complete variable domain (other parts from reference TRBV19 and TRBJ1-1): DGGITQSPKYLFRKEGQNVTLSCEQNLNHDAMYWYRQDPGQGLRLIYYSQIVNDFQKGDIAEGYSVSREKKESFPLTVTSAQKNPTAFYLCASSLQTDEAFFGQGTRLTVV.

This clonotype was detected a few times. This chain uses TRBV7-9 with TRBJ2-5; tentatively, D is TRBD1 (5 bases). Between the trimmed V and J ends, which lost 2 bases and 5 bases, there was a span of 12 bases. Germline CDR1 reads SEHNR; CDR2 reads FQNEAQ (reference sequence). The CDR3 covers 14 residues. CDR3 DNA: TGTGCCAGCAGCTTATCTATGGCAGGGGAGACCCAGTACTTC. Translation gives CASSLSMAGETQYF. The variable domain in full, with the rest retrieved from reference TRBV7-9 and TRBJ2-5, is DTGVSQNPRHKITKRGQNVTFRCDPISEHNRLYWYRQTLGQGPEFLTYFQNEAQLEKSRLLSDRFSAERPKGSFSTLEIQRTEQGDSAMYLCASSLSMAGETQYFGPGTRLLVL.

The J gene is TRBJ1-2, the V gene TRBV20-1; 7 bases match TRBD1. This CDR3 is built from 13 residues. The germline V gene has CDR1 DFQATT and CDR2 SNEGSKA (reference sequence). V shed 3 bases and J 8 bases; nucleotides not matched to a gene: 9. CDR3 loop: CSASTGTAGGYTF. In DNA form, the CDR3 reads TGCAGTGCTAGTACCGGGACAGCCGGAGGCTACACCTTC.

A few counts support this clonotype. The rearrangement joins TRBV7-9 to TRBJ1-1; no firm D call. Germline V gene sequence: CDR1 SEHNR, CDR2 FQNEAQ (reference sequence). The V end was cut by 1 base, the J end by 6 bases, with 18 bases between. The CDR3 sequence is 16 residues long. The CDR3 spells CASSLGPKISSAEAFF. The CDR3 DNA reads as TGTGCCAGCAGCTTAGGACCCAAGATCTCGAGCGCTGAAGCTTTCTTT.

The sample holds many counts of this clonotype. The V call is TRBV12-3 or TRBV12-4, the J call TRBJ1-1, with D maybe TRBD1 (5 bases). The V gene lost 5 bases and the J gene lost 0 bases, with 13 bases spanning the gap. The CDR3 is 15 amino acids. Here the CDR3 DNA reads TGTGCCAGCAGTCCCGGGGCTTCGTTGAACACTGAAGCTTTCTTT. Its protein is CASSPGASLNTEAFF.

This clonotype appeared a few times. This chain uses TRBV5-1 with TRBJ1-1; D might be TRBD1 (5 bases). From germline, CDR1 is SGHRS and CDR2 YFSETQ. V lost 4 bases and J 3 bases, leaving 10 bases between the germline ends. CDR3 length equals 13 residues. The CDR3 DNA reads TGCGCCAGCAGCGCGGCGGGGGACACTGAAGCTTTCTTT. This encodes CASSAAGDTEAFF. The whole variable domain, filled in from reference TRBV5-1 and TRBJ1-1, reads KAGVTQTPRYLIKTRGQQVTLSCSPISGHRSVSWYQQTPGQGLQFLFEYFSETQRNKGNFPGRFSGRQFSNSRSEMNVSTLELGDSALYLCASSAAGDTEAFFGQGTRLTVV.